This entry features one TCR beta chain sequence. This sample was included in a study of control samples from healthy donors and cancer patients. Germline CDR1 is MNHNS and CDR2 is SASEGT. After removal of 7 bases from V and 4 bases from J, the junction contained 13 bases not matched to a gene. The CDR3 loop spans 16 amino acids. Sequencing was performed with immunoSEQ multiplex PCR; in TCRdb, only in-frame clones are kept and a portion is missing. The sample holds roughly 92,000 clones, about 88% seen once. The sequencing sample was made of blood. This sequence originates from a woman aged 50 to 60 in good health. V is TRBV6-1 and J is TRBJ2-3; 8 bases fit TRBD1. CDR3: CASTDWQGASSDTQYF. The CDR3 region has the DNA TGTGCCAGCACTGACTGGCAGGGGGCATCGTCAGATACGCAGTATTTT.